The clone carrying this TCR beta chain was counted between two and nine times. Its antigen is as yet unknown. CDR3 length equals 16 residues. V shed 3 bases and J 3 bases; nucleotides not matched to a gene: 11. The germline V gene has CDR1 SGDLS and CDR2 YYNGEE. The data were obtained in a study of molecular identifiers for immune sequencing clone quantification. On the study more broadly: Sequencing covered four of five parts into which replicate RNA from around 20,000 or 100,000 naive CD8 cells was split. Study findings and constraints: Effector cells kept over 99% of their molecules in clones above 20 RNA copies, while naive cells kept under 1% there.

The sorting of naive CD8 T cells used the CD8+CD4-CCR7+CD45RA+ phenotype. TCRdb analysed the PCR reads with MiXCR anew, one entry per CDR3 protein. The sample records some 650,000 distinct CDR3 sequences, about 20% being singletons. The rearrangement joins TRBV9 to TRBJ2-5; TRBD1 aligns across 7 bases. The specimen was naive CD8+ T cells from blood, with Jurkat cell RNA spiked in. Subset in this sample: FACS-sorted CD8+CD4-CCR7+CD45RA+ naive T cells. This receptor was identified in a human donor in good health. Some libraries in this study had Jurkat cell RNA spiked in. The CDR3 reads CASSATGVTVEETQYF. As DNA, the CDR3 is TGTGCCAGCAGCGCAACAGGGGTTACTGTGGAAGAGACCCAGTACTTC. The full variable domain, with the rest looked up from reference TRBV9 and TRBJ2-5, is DSGVTQTPKHLITATGQRVTLRCSPRSGDLSVYWYQQSLDQGLQFLIQYYNGEERAKGNILERFSAQQFPDLHSELNLSSLELGDSALYFCASSATGVTVEETQYFGPGTRLLVL.